Listed here are 5 T cell receptor beta chains from one sample, sequenced in a study of tumor-infiltrating lymphocytes in primary liver carcinoma (dated by TCRdb to the late 2010s). Total RNA and DNA were co-extracted from roughly 20-30 mg of bulk tissue with the AllPrep DNA/RNA mini kit, without cell sorting. TCRdb names Illumina HiSeq 2500 as the instrument used. TCRbeta-specific cDNA was reverse-transcribed from 500 ng total RNA using a constant-region primer and ProtoScript II reverse transcriptase. The TCRbeta libraries were prepared through three rounds of nested multiplex PCR following a slightly modified ARM-PCR procedure. The first two PCR rounds used multiplex TRBV1-TRBV30 forward primers with a Cbeta reverse primer, each for 10 to 11 cycles. TCRdb cleaned the public reads at Q25 with fastp, built clones with MiXCR and kept in-frame beta chains. Entries are consolidated by CDR3 protein sequence, retaining the most common genes and DNA. This sample comprises roughly 32,000 distinct CDR3 sequences, around 80% of them detected only once. The top ten clonotypes cover 36% of the sample.

Sequences were obtained from liver tumor tissue from sampling region 5. Reading the label with the study, this specimen's cell subset or site is: tumor region T5, tumor centre. These receptor sequences come from a man in his forties with primary liver carcinoma and hepatitis B virus infection.

This clonotype was seen only once. A junction end diverges from the germline sequence, so it may reflect a read error. The J gene is TRBJ2-7, the V gene TRBV11-2; 7 nucleotides line up with TRBD1. Germline V gene lookup returns CDR1 SGHAT and CDR2 FQNNGV. The CDR3 has 14 amino acids. The DNA of the CDR3 is TGTGCCAGCAGTTCTCGGACAGGTGGCTACAAGCAGTACTTC. This encodes CASSSRTGGYKQYF.

This clonotype ranks as medium-sized. The chain is built from TRBV29-1 and TRBJ2-7, with D possibly being TRBD1 (7 bases). V was clipped by 7 bases and J by 0 bases, with 13 bases between them. Germline V lookup: CDR1 SQVTM, CDR2 ANQGSEA. This CDR3 contains 13 residues. The CDR3 region is CSATGEASYEQYF. CDR3 coding DNA: TGCAGCGCTACAGGGGAGGCCTCCTACGAGCAGTACTTC.

Turning to this clonotype: This CDR3 fails to terminate in the conserved phenylalanine or tryptophan, so it likely reflects a read error. The limits of the CDR3 on the DNA are not certain, so only TCRdb's listed CDR3 is given. The V call is TRBV11-2, the J call TRBJ2-2; the table's D call of TRBD2 was not tested on the DNA. The CDR3 sequence runs 15 residues, both termini included. The germline CDR1 and CDR2 sequences are SGHAT and FQNNGV. The CDR3 sequence is CASSSSGSAPGELSL.

Note on this clonotype: Sequence at one end of the junction differs from germline and may be a read error. The chain combines TRBV11-2 with TRBJ2-7; possibly TRBD2 for D (6 bases). From germline, CDR1 is SGHAT and CDR2 FQNNGV. The CDR3 sequence is 13 residues long. CDR3 nucleotide sequence: TGTGCTAGCAGCTTCGGAGGGGCTAACGAGCAGTATTTC. The encoded protein is CASSFGGANEQYF.

To note about this clonotype: A junction end diverges from the germline sequence, so it may reflect a read error. The chain couples TRBV6-5 to TRBJ2-2; tentative D call: TRBD1 (5 bases). The CDR3 totals 14 residues. Germline CDR1 is MNHEY and CDR2 is SVGAGI. The CDR3 loop is CASKDIRSTVELFF. DNA for the CDR3: TGTGCCAGCAAGGACATAAGAAGCACCGTGGAGCTGTTTTTT.